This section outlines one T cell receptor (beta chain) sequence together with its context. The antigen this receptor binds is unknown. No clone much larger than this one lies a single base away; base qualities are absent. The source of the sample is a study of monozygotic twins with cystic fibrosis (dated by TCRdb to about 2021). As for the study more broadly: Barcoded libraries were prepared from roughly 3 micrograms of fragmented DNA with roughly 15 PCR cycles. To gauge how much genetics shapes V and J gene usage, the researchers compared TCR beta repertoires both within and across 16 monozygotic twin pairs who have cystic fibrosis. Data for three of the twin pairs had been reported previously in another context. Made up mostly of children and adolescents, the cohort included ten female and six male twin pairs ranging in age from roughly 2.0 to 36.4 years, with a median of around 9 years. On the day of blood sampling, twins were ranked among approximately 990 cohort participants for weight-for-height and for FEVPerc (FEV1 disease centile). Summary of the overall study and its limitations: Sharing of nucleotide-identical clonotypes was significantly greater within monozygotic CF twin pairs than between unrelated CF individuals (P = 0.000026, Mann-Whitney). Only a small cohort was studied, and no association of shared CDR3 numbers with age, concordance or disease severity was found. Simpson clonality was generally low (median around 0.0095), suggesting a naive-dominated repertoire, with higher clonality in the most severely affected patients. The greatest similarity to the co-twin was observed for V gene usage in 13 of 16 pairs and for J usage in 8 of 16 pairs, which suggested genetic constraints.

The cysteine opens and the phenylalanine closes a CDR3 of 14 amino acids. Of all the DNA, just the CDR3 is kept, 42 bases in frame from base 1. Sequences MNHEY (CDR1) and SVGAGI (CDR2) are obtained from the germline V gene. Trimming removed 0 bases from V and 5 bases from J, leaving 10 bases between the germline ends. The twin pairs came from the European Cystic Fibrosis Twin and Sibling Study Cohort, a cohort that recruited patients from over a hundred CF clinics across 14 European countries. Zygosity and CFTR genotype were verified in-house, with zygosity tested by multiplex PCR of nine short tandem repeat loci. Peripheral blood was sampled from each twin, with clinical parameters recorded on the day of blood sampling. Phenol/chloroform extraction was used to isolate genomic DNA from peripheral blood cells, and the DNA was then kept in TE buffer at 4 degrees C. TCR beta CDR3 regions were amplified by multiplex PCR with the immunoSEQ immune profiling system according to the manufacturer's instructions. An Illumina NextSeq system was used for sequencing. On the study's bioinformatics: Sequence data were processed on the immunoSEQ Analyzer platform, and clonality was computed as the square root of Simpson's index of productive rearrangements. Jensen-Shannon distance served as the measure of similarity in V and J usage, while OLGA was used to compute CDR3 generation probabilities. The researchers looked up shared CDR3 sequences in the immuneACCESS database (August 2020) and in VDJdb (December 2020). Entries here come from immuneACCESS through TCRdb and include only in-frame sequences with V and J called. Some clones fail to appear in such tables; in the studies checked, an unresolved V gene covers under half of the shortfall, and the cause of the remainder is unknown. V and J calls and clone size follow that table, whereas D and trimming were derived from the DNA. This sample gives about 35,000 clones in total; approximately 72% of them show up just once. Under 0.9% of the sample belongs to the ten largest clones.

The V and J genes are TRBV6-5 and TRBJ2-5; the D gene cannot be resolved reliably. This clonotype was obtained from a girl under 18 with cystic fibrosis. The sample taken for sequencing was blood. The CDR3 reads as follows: CASSYSISSETQYF. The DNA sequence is TGTGCCAGCAGTTACTCGATTAGCTCGGAGACCCAGTACTTC.